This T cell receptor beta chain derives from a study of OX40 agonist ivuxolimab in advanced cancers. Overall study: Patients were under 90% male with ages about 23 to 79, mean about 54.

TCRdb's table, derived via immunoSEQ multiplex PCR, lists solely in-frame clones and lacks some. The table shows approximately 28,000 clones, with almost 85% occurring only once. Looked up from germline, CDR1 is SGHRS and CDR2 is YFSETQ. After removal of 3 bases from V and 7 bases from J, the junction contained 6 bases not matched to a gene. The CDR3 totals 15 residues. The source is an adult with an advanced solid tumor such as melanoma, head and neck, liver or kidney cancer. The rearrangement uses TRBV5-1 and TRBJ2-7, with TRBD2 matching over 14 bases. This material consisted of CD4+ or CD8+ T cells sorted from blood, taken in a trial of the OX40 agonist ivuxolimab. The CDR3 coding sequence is TGCGCCAGCAGCTCCCGACTAGCGGGGGGGAATGAGCAGTACTTC. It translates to CASSSRLAGGNEQYF. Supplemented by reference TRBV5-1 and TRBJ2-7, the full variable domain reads KAGVTQTPRYLIKTRGQQVTLSCSPISGHRSVSWYQQTPGQGLQFLFEYFSETQRNKGNFPGRFSGRQFSNSRSEMNVSTLELGDSALYLCASSSRLAGGNEQYFGPGTRLTVT.